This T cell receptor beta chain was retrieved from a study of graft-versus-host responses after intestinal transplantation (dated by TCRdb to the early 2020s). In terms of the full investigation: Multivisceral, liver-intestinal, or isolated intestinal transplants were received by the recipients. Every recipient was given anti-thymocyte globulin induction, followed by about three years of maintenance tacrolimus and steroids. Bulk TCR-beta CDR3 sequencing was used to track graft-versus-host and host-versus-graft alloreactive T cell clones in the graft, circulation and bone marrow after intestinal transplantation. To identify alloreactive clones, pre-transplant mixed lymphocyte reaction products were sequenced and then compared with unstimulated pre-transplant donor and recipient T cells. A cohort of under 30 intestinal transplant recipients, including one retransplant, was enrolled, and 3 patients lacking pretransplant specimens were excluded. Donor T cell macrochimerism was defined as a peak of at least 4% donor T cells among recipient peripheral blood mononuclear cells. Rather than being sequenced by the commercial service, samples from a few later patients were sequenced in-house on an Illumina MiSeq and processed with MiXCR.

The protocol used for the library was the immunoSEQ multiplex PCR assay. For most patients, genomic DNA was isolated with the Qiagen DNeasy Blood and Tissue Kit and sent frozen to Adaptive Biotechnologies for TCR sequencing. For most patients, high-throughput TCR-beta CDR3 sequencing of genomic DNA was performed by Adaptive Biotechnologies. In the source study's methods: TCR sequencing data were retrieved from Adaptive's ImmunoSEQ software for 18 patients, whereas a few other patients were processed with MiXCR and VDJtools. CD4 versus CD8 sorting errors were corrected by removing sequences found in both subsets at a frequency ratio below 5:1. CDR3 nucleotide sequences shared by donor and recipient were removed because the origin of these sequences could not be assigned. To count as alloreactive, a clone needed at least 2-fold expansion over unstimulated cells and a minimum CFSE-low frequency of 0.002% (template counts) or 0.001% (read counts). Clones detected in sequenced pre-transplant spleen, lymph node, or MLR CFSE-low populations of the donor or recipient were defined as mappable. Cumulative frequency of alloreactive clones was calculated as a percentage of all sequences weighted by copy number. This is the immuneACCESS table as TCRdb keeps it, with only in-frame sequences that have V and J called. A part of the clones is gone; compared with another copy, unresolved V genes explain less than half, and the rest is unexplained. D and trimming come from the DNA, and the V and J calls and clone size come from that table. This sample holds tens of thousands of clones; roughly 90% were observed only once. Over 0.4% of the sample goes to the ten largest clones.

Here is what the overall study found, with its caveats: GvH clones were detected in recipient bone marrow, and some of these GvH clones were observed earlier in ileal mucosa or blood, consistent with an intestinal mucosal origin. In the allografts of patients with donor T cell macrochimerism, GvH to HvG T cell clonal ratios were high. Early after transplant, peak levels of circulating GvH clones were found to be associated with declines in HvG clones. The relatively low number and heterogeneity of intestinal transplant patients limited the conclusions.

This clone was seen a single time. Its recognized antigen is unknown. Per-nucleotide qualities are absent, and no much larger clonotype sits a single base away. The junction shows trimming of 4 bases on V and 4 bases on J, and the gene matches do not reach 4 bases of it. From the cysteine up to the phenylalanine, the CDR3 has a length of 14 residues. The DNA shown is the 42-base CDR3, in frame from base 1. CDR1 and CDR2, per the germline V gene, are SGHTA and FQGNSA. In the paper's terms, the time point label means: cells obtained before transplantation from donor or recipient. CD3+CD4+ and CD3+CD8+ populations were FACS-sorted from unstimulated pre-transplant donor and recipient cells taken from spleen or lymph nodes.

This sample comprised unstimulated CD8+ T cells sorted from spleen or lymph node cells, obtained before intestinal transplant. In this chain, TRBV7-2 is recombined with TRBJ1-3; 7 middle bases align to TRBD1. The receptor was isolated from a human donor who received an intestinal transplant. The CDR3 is CASSSGGNGNTIYF. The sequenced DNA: TGTGCCAGCAGCTCAGGGGGAAACGGAAACACCATATATTTT.